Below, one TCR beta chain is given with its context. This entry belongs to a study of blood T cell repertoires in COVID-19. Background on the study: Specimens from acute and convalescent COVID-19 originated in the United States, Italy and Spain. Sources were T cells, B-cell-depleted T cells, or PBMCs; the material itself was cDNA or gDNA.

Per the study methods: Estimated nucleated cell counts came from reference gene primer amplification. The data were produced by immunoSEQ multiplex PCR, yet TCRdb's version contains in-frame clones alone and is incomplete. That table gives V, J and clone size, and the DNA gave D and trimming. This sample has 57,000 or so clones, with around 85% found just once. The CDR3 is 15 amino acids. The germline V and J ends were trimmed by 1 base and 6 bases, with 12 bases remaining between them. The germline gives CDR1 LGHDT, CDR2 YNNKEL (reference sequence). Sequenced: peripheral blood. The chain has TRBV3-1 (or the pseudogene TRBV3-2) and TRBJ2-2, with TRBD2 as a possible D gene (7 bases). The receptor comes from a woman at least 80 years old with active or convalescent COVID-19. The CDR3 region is CASSQVGGGSGELFF. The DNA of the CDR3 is TGTGCCAGCAGCCAAGTAGGGGGGGGATCCGGGGAGCTGTTTTTT.